This T cell receptor beta chain was sequenced in a study of T cell repertoires in cytomegalovirus infection. Overall study: Both a matching HLA type and CMV infection were indicated by public TCR beta signatures. Notes on the study in general: HLA-C-restricted CMV clonotypes gave the most frequent clonotype in two of eight donors. Cumulative public TCR beta family frequency identified carriers of CMV plus the relevant HLA.

The CDR3 runs to 14 residues. From germline, CDR1 is MGHDK and CDR2 SYGVNS. Trimming pared 3 bases from V and 3 bases from J, leaving 12 bases between. At least ten counts were recorded for this clonotype. Its antigen is currently unknown. TCRdb used MiXCR to reprocess the reads, holding one entry per CDR3 protein. The table has about 320,000 distinct CDR3 sequences, more than 8% seen once; the top ten hold 4.3%. Sequenced sample: PBMCs. V and J are TRBV25-1 and TRBJ2-7, with D perhaps given as TRBD1 or TRBD2 (5 bases each). This receptor was identified in a human donor in good health (CMV status not recorded). Some clones in this sample may be carry-over from other donors' samples. CDR3 protein: CASSEPGSNYEQYF. The CDR3 nucleotides are TGTGCCAGCAGTGAGCCAGGGAGCAACTACGAGCAGTACTTC.